In this sample, the clone carrying this TCR beta chain turned up a few times. These data originate in a study of blood T cell repertoires in COVID-19. Overall study context: The origin of the acute and convalescent COVID-19 samples was the United States, Italy and Spain.

Assay: immunoSEQ multiplex PCR; the TCRdb copy retains only in-frame clones and omits some. The data contain 200,000 to 250,000 clones, 65% to 85% of them singletons. One Seattle source followed patients from active infection through their disease course. Germline CDR1 reads ENHRY; CDR2 reads SYGVKD. Trimming stripped 7 bases from V and 4 bases from J, with 7 bases between. There are 11 residues in the CDR3. The clonotype was recovered from a woman aged 30 to 39 with COVID-19, enrolled during active disease. The chain links TRBV10-3 to TRBJ1-1, with a possible D match to TRBD1 (6 bases). Sequencing was performed on peripheral blood. The CDR3 loop reads CAIKGGTEAFF. DNA of the CDR3: TGTGCCATCAAAGGGGGCACTGAAGCTTTCTTT.